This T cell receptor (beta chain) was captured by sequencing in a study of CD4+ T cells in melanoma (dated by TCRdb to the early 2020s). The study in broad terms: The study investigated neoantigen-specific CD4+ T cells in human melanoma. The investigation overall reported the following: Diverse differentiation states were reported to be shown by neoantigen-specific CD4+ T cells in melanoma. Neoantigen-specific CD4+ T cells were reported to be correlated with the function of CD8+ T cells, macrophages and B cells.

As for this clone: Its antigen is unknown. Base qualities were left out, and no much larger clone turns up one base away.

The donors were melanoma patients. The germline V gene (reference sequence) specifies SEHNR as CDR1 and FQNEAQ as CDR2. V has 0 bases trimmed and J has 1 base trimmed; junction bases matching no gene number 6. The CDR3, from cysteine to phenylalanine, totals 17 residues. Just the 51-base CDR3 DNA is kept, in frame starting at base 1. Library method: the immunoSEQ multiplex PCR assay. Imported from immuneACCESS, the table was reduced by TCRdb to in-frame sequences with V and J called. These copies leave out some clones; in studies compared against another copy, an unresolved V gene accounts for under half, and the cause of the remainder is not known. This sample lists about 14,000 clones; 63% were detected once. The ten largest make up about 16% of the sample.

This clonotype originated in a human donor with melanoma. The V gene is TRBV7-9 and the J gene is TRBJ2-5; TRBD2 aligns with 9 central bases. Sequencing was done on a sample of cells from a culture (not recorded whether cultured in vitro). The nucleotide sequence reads TGTGCCAGCAGCTTAGCAAGCCTAGCGGGGTTCCAAGAGACCCAGTACTTC. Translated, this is CASSLASLAGFQETQYF.